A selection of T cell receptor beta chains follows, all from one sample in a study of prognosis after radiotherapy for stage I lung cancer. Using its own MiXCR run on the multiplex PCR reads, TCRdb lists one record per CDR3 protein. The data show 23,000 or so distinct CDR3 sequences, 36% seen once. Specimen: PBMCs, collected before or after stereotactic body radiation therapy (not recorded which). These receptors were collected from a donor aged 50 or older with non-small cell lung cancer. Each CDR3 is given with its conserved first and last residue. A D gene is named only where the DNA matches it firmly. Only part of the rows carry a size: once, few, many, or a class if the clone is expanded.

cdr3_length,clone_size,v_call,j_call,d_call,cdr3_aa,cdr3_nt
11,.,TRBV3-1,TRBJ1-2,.,CASSHLYGYTF,TGTGCCAGCAGCCACCTCTATGGCTACACCTTC
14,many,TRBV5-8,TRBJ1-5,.,CASSWDTLGQPQHF,TGTGCCAGCAGCTGGGACACTCTTGGTCAGCCCCAGCATTTT
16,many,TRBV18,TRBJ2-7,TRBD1,CASSLARDRTSYEQYF,TGTGCCAGCTCACTAGCCCGGGACAGGACCTCCTACGAGCAGTACTTC
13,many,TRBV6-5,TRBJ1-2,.,CASSYSGGSGYTF,TGTGCCAGCAGTTACTCCGGGGGTAGCGGCTACACCTTC
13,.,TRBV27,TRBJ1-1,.,CASSFGPNTEAFF,TGTGCCAGCAGTTTCGGTCCGAACACTGAAGCTTTCTTT
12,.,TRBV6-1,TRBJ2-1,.,CASREVLSEQFF,TGTGCCAGCAGGGAGGTACTATCGGAGCAGTTCTTC
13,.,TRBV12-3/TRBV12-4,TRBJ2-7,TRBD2,CASSRSGSSEQYF,TGTGCCAGCAGTCGTAGCGGGTCGTCCGAGCAGTACTTC
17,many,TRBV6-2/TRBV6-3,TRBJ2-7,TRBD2,CASSYTLYLAASYEQYF,TGTGCCAGCAGTTACACGTTGTATCTAGCGGCATCCTACGAGCAGTACTTC
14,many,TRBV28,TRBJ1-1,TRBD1,CASSKTGVNTEAFF,TGTGCCAGCAGCAAGACAGGGGTTAACACTGAAGCTTTCTTT
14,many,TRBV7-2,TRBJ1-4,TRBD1,CASSSRQGGEKLFF,TGTGCCAGCAGCTCCCGACAGGGGGGTGAAAAACTGTTTTTT
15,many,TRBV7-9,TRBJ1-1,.,CASSLVAGLNTEAFF,TGTGCCAGCAGCTTAGTTGCTGGGTTGAACACTGAAGCTTTCTTT
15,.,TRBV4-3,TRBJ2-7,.,CASSQDWTRTYEQYF,TGCGCCAGCAGCCAAGACTGGACCCGGACCTACGAGCAGTACTTC
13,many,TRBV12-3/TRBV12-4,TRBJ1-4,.,CASSFRDPEKLFF,TGTGCCAGCAGTTTCAGGGATCCTGAAAAACTGTTTTTT
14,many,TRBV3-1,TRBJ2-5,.,CASTVAGYQETQYF,TGTGCCAGCACCGTTGCGGGGTACCAAGAGACCCAGTACTTC
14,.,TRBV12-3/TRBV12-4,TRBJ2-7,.,CASSSSGVPYDHYF,TGTGCCAGCAGTTCTAGTGGAGTTCCCTACGATCATTACTTC
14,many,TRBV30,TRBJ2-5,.,CAWSVRGNQETQYF,TGTGCCTGGAGTGTACGGGGTAACCAAGAGACCCAGTACTTC
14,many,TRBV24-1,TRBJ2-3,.,CATSLTGITDTQYF,TGTGCCACCAGTCTAACAGGGATCACAGATACGCAGTATTTT
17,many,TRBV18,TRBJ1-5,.,CASSSIPVGGGNQPQHF,TGTGCCAGCTCAAGCATCCCCGTGGGGGGCGGCAATCAGCCCCAGCATTTT
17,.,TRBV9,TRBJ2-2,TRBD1,CASSPGGQCANTGELFF,TGTGCCAGCAGCCCTGGGGGACAGTGTGCTAACACCGGGGAGCTGTTTTTT
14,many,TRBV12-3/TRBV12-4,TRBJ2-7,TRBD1,CASSPRTGGYEQYF,TGTGCCAGCAGTCCAAGGACAGGGGGCTACGAGCAGTACTTC
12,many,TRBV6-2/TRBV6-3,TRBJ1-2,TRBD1,CASNRDSYGYTF,TGTGCCAGCAATCGGGACAGCTATGGCTACACCTTC
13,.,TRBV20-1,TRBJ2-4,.,CSARATVKNIQYF,TGCAGTGCTAGAGCGACAGTTAAAAACATTCAGTACTTC
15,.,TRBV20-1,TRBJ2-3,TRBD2,CSARDQRDITDTQYF,TGCAGTGCTAGAGACCAGCGGGATATCACAGATACGCAGTATTTT
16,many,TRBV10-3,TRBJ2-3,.,CAIKGGNNGRTDTQYF,TGTGCCATCAAGGGGGGGAACAACGGTCGCACAGATACGCAGTATTTT
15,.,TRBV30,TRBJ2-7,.,CAWSARGGRSYEQYF,TGTGCCTGGAGTGCAAGGGGGGGCAGGAGCTACGAGCAGTACTTC
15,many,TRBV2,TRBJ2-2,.,CASSEQTPNTGELFF,TGTGCCAGCAGTGAACAGACCCCGAACACCGGGGAGCTGTTTTTT
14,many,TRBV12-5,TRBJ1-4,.,CASGLEPGEEKLFF,TGTGCTAGTGGTTTGGAACCGGGGGAGGAAAAACTGTTTTTT
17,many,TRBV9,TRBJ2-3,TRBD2,CASSPLGGGGGADTQYF,TGTGCCAGCAGCCCGCTGGGGGGGGGAGGTGGCGCAGATACGCAGTATTTT
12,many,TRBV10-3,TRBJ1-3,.,CAIGTRGNTIYF,TGTGCCATAGGGACGCGTGGAAACACCATATATTTT
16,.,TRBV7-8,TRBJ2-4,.,CASSFGWDGGQNIQYF,TGTGCCAGCAGCTTTGGCTGGGACGGGGGACAAAACATTCAGTACTTC
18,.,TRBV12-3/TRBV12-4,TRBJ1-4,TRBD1,CASSWIGIGQATNEKLFF,TGTGCCAGCAGTTGGATTGGGATAGGACAGGCAACTAATGAAAAACTGTTTTTT
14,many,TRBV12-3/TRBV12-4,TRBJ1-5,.,CASSYTGRAQPQHF,TGTGCCAGCAGTTACACAGGGAGAGCTCAGCCCCAGCATTTT
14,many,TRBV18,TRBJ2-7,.,CASSPGPRIYEQYF,TGTGCCAGCTCACCAGGCCCTCGAATCTACGAGCAGTACTTC
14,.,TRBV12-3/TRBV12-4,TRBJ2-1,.,CASTSITRYNEQFF,TGTGCCAGCACAAGCATCACCCGCTACAATGAGCAGTTCTTC
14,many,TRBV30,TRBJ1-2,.,CAWRRGGVGYGYTF,TGTGCCTGGAGAAGAGGCGGGGTGGGCTATGGCTACACCTTC
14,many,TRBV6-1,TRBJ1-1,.,CASSEATVVTEAFF,TGTGCCAGCAGTGAAGCGACGGTGGTCACTGAAGCTTTCTTT
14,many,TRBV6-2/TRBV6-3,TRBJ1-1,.,CASSYSKRLVEAFF,TGTGCCAGCAGTTACTCGAAACGGTTGGTGGAAGCTTTCTTT
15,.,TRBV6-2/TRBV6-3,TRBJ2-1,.,CASSLCSEIYNEQFF,TGTGCCAGCAGTCTGTGTAGCGAGATCTACAATGAGCAGTTCTTC
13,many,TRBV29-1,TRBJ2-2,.,CSADSSNTGELFF,TGCAGCGCAGACAGCTCGAACACCGGGGAGCTGTTTTTT
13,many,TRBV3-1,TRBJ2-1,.,CASSQGAIGEQFF,TGTGCCAGCAGCCAGGGAGCTATCGGTGAGCAGTTCTTC
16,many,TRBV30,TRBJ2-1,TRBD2,CACSAGGGPTYNEQFF,TGTGCCTGCTCAGCGGGAGGGGGGCCGACCTACAATGAGCAGTTCTTC
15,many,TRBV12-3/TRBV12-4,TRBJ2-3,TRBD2,CAAGMGSGPSGTQYF,TGTGCCGCCGGGATGGGTAGCGGGCCTTCGGGGACGCAGTATTTT
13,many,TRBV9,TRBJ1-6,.,CASSISPNSPLHF,TGTGCCAGCAGCATCTCGCCTAATTCACCCCTCCACTTT